Presented here are 26 T cell receptor beta chains from one specimen sequenced in a study of CD8+CD57+ T cells in acquired aplastic anemia. Profiles of TCR beta VDJ and CDR3 were generated from a genomic DNA template. TCRdb re-called the reads through MiXCR, storing one row per CDR3 protein. The profile shows approximately 200,000 distinct CDR3 sequences, 64% of them singletons. Sequenced material: sorted CD4+, CD8+, or CD8+CD57+ T cells (not recorded which) from PBMCs. These receptors all stem from a human donor with severe aplastic anemia or a healthy control (not recorded which).

V usage is TRBV10-1 and J usage is TRBJ2-7, with 7 bases lining up with TRBD1. The germline V gene encodes CDR1 WNHNN and CDR2 SYGVQD (reference sequence). There are 12 residues in the CDR3. Losses at the gene ends were 9 bases for V and 7 bases for J; bases not matched to a gene: 9. DNA of the CDR3: TGCGCCAGGGGAACAGGGGTTGGGGAGCAGTACTTC. It specifies CARGTGVGEQYF.

This clonotype was picked up many times. This chain links TRBV4-1 with TRBJ1-1; D gene uncertain. Germline CDR1 reads MGHRA; CDR2 reads YSYEKL. This CDR3 contains 15 residues. Trimming left V 1 base short and J 6 bases short, with 15 bases between. CDR3 loop: CASSQGLGSRSEAFF. Here the CDR3 DNA reads TGCGCCAGCAGCCAAGGTTTGGGTAGTAGATCTGAAGCTTTCTTT.

The J gene is TRBJ1-1, the V gene TRBV20-1; D might be TRBD1 (5 bases). The CDR3 has 12 amino acids. Per germline, CDR1 DFQATT and CDR2 SNEGSKA (reference sequence). V lost 4 bases and J lost 6, with 12 bases in between. CDR3 nucleotide sequence: TGCAGTGCTATCCCGGGACCCTCTGAAGCTTTCTTT. This gives the protein CSAIPGPSEAFF.

The J gene is TRBJ1-1, the V gene TRBV19; D uncertain. CDR1 LNHDA and CDR2 SQIVND come from the germline V gene (reference sequence). The CDR3 sequence is 14 residues long. Trimming removed 4 bases at V and 1 base at J, with 10 bases between. The DNA of the CDR3 is TGTGCCAGTAGTAGTTACGACGGGAACACTGAAGCTTTCTTT. Protein product: CASSSYDGNTEAFF. The full variable domain, in which reference TRBV19 and TRBJ1-1 provide the parts outside the CDR3, is DGGITQSPKYLFRKEGQNVTLSCEQNLNHDAMYWYRQDPGQGLRLIYYSQIVNDFQKGDIAEGYSVSREKKESFPLTVTSAQKNPTAFYLCASSSYDGNTEAFFGQGTRLTVV.

This clonotype showed up many times. The CDR3 DNA reads TGTGCCAGCAGCGTAGGTGGGCAGGGATTACGCGGCTACACCTTC. This codes for CASSVGGQGLRGYTF. The J gene is TRBJ1-2, the V gene TRBV9; tentatively, D is TRBD1 (5 bases). Trimming removed 0 bases at V and 8 bases at J, with 17 bases between. The CDR3 runs 15 residues. Germline CDR1 SGDLS, CDR2 YYNGEE.

The genes are TRBV5-4 and TRBJ1-2; the D is unclear. V lost 0 bases and J 6 bases, leaving 15 bases between the germline ends. Germline V gene lookup returns CDR1 SGHNT and CDR2 YYREEE (reference sequence). CDR3 length: 15 amino acids. For the CDR3, the DNA is TGTGCCAGCAGCTTGGTGGACGGGGATGAGGATGGCTACACCTTC. Its translation: CASSLVDGDEDGYTF.

The rearrangement joins TRBV2 to TRBJ2-7; either TRBD1 or TRBD2 may supply D (5 bases each). The germline CDR1 and CDR2 sequences are SNHLY and FYNNEI. Trimming shortened V by 7 bases and J by 4 bases, and 11 bases separated the two germline ends. CDR3 size: 12 residues. In DNA, the CDR3 is TGTGCCAGCACCGAGGGACCTTACGAGCAGTACTTC. It specifies CASTEGPYEQYF.

This chain links TRBV7-8 with TRBJ1-6, with 7 bases that match TRBD1. J was trimmed by 12 bases and V by 3 bases; bases with no gene match: 5. CDR3 size: 13 residues. Germline V gene lookup returns CDR1 SGHVS and CDR2 FQNEAQ. CDR3 sequence: CASSLVDREPLHF. The CDR3 DNA sequence: TGTGCCAGCAGCTTGGTAGACAGGGAACCCCTCCACTTT.

The chain links TRBV19 to TRBJ2-5; D is tentatively TRBD1 or TRBD2 (5 bases each). CDR3 size: 14 residues. The germline V gene has CDR1 LNHDA and CDR2 SQIVND (reference sequence). The V end lost 3 bases, the J end lost 5 bases, and 13 bases lay between the germline ends. For the CDR3, the DNA is TGTGCCAGTAGTATCGGGACCGGCCGGGAGACCCAGTACTTC. It translates to CASSIGTGRETQYF. The whole variable domain, filled in from reference TRBV19 and TRBJ2-5, reads DGGITQSPKYLFRKEGQNVTLSCEQNLNHDAMYWYRQDPGQGLRLIYYSQIVNDFQKGDIAEGYSVSREKKESFPLTVTSAQKNPTAFYLCASSIGTGRETQYFGPGTRLLVL.

This rearrangement joins TRBV7-9 to TRBJ1-2, with 9 bases lining up with TRBD1. V lost 5 bases, J lost 5 bases, and 9 bases stayed unmatched. CDR1 SEHNR and CDR2 FQNEAQ come from the germline V gene (reference sequence). The CDR3 loop spans 15 amino acids. CDR3 amino acids: CASSSHGDRVYGYTF. The CDR3 DNA follows: TGTGCCAGCAGCAGCCATGGGGACAGGGTTTATGGCTACACCTTC.

The chain is built from TRBV5-6 and TRBJ2-7, with D unresolved. The CDR3 covers 12 residues. V was shortened by 3 bases and J by 2 bases, with 6 bases between the two germline ends. Germline CDR1 SGHDT, CDR2 YYEEEE. CDR3 protein: CASSSVTYEQYF. DNA of the CDR3: TGTGCCAGCAGCTCGGTGACCTACGAGCAGTACTTC.

The V gene is TRBV20-1, the J gene TRBJ1-4, with D perhaps TRBD1 (6 bases). The CDR3 has 13 amino acids. From germline, CDR1 is DFQATT and CDR2 SNEGSKA (reference sequence). Deletions cut 4 bases from V and 8 bases from J, with 14 bases between. CDR3 protein: CSAKRGSNEKLFF. DNA for the CDR3: TGCAGTGCTAAGAGGGGGTCGAACGAAAAACTGTTTTTT.

Here the CDR3 reads CASSLAISSYEQYF. The CDR3 DNA reads TGTGCCAGCAGCTTAGCTATTAGCTCCTACGAGCAGTACTTC. The chain couples TRBV7-2 to TRBJ2-7, with D hard to call. CDR1 and CDR2 from the germline V gene are SGHTA and FQGNSA. Trimming took 0 bases from V and 0 from J, leaving 6 bases between them. The CDR3 contains 14 residues.

The gene calls are TRBV15 and TRBJ1-1, with 11 nucleotides matching TRBD1. The V gene end was trimmed by 2 bases and the J gene end by 1 base; junction bases not matched to a gene: 15. The V gene's germline CDR1 is LNHNV and CDR2 YYDKDF (reference sequence). The CDR3 runs 20 residues. The CDR3 sequence is CATSRLNRGQGAWKNTEAFF. For the CDR3, the DNA is TGTGCCACCAGCAGACTCAACCGAGGACAGGGGGCATGGAAGAACACTGAAGCTTTCTTT. Drawing the rest from reference TRBV15 and TRBJ1-1, the complete variable domain is DAMVIQNPRYQVTQFGKPVTLSCSQTLNHNVMYWYQQKSSQAPKLLFHYYDKDFNNEADTPDNFQSRRPNTSFCFLDIRSPGLGDTAMYLCATSRLNRGQGAWKNTEAFFGQGTRLTVV.

J is TRBJ2-7 and V is TRBV6-1, with a possible D match to TRBD2 (5 bases). V shed 4 bases and J shed 2 bases, with 9 bases lying between them. There are 13 residues in the CDR3. Germline V gene data show CDR1 as MNHNS and CDR2 as SASEGT. In nucleotides, the CDR3 is TGTGCCAGCAGTGGACACGGGGCCTACGAGCAGTACTTC. Its translation: CASSGHGAYEQYF.

This clonotype was observed a handful of times. V usage is TRBV11-2 and J usage is TRBJ2-2; a weak D match, TRBD1 (6 bases). The germline CDR1 and CDR2 sequences are SGHAT and FQNNGV. This CDR3 has 13 amino acids. Between the trimmed V and J ends, which lost 1 base and 8 bases, there was a span of 8 bases. CDR3 region: CASSLVGTGELFF. The CDR3, as DNA: TGTGCCAGCAGCTTAGTTGGGACAGGGGAGCTGTTTTTT.

The J gene is TRBJ2-5, the V gene TRBV10-3; possibly TRBD2 for D (5 bases). V was pared by 4 bases and J by 7 bases, with 19 bases between. CDR1 is ENHRY, CDR2 SYGVKD, per germline. CDR3 length: 15 amino acids. The CDR3 loop reads CAISAEQGGFGTQYF. CDR3 nucleotides: TGTGCCATCAGTGCCGAACAAGGAGGATTCGGGACCCAGTACTTC.

This sequence joins TRBV6-5 and TRBJ1-6, with 8 bases lining up with TRBD1. Germline CDR1 reads MNHEY; CDR2 reads SVGAGI. V dropped 6 bases and J dropped 10; count of bases not matched to a gene: 5. The CDR3 extends over 13 amino acids. CDR3 sequence reads: CASRDREPSPLHF. CDR3 coding DNA: TGTGCCAGCAGGGACAGGGAACCCTCACCCCTCCACTTT.

This chain connects TRBV7-9 to TRBJ1-1, with D possibly TRBD1 on 6 matching bases. The germline CDR1 and CDR2 sequences are SEHNR and FQNEAQ (reference sequence). This CDR3 contains 14 residues. Trimming left V 5 bases short and J 1 base short, with 11 bases between. CDR3 sequence (DNA): TGTGCCAGCAGCCAACAGGGTTCGAACACTGAAGCTTTCTTT. Translation gives CASSQQGSNTEAFF.

This clonotype appeared once. The rearrangement links TRBV2 to TRBJ2-6, with D tentatively TRBD1 (5 bases). V gave up 2 bases and J gave up 0 bases, with 5 bases separating them. CDR3 length: 15 amino acids. Germline V lookup: CDR1 SNHLY, CDR2 FYNNEI. The CDR3 coding sequence is TGTGCCAGCAGTGAACAGGGCTCTGGGGCCAACGTCCTGACTTTC. Translating gives CASSEQGSGANVLTF.

The chain recombines TRBV2 with TRBJ1-1, with unresolved D. Germline V gene lookup returns CDR1 SNHLY and CDR2 FYNNEI. This CDR3 is built from 14 residues. V was cut by 7 bases and J by 0 bases, with 12 bases left in between. CDR3 in amino acids: CASKGIPMNTEAFF. The CDR3 DNA reads as TGTGCCAGCAAAGGCATCCCGATGAACACTGAAGCTTTCTTT. Full variable domain (rest looked up from reference TRBV2 and TRBJ1-1): EPEVTQTPSHQVTQMGQEVILRCVPISNHLYFYWYRQILGQKVEFLVSFYNNEISEKSEIFDDQFSVERPDGSNFTLKIRSTKLEDSAMYFCASKGIPMNTEAFFGQGTRLTVV.

The chain recombines TRBV20-1 with TRBJ1-2, with 8 nucleotides matching TRBD1. The CDR3 is 14 amino acids. Germline lookup yields CDR1 DFQATT and CDR2 SNEGSKA (reference sequence). V lost 6 bases to trimming and J lost 4 bases; unmatched junction nucleotides: 10. In DNA, the CDR3 is TGCAGTGCCCGAAGGGGACAGGAAACCTATGGCTACACCTTC. Amino acids: CSARRGQETYGYTF.

This clonotype was observed at least ten times. The genes are TRBV6-1 and TRBJ2-7; the match to TRBD1 covers 9 bases. This CDR3 is 12 amino acids long. V shed 10 bases, J shed 4 bases, and the junction held 5 bases outside the gene matches. Germline values: CDR1 MNHNS, CDR2 SASEGT. CDR3 DNA sequence: TGTGCCATCTGGACAGGGGAATACGAGCAGTACTTC. Protein sequence: CAIWTGEYEQYF.

The chain recombines TRBV5-1 with TRBJ2-3, with 10 bases lining up with TRBD2. This CDR3 spans 15 amino acids. CDR1 is SGHRS and CDR2 is YFSETQ in the germline V gene. V shed 3 bases, J shed 1 base, and the junction held 2 bases outside the gene matches. CDR3 in amino acids: CASSSAGGGTDTQYF. In DNA, the CDR3 is TGCGCCAGCAGCTCAGCGGGGGGGGGCACAGATACGCAGTATTTT.

This clonotype was seen a handful of times. The chain couples TRBV7-8 to TRBJ2-2; D unclear. Germline CDR1 and CDR2: SGHVS and FQNEAQ. Trimming pared 6 bases from V and 5 bases from J, leaving 7 bases between. The CDR3 totals 12 residues. The CDR3 nucleotides read TGTGCCAGCAGGCGTGGGACCGGGGAGCTGTTTTTT. Protein product: CASRRGTGELFF.

The gene calls are TRBV20-1 and TRBJ1-6; D unclear. V was pared by 0 bases and J by 2 bases, with 5 bases between. Germline assignment: CDR1 DFQATT and CDR2 SNEGSKA (reference sequence). This CDR3 has 14 residues. CDR3 sequence: CSARDPTYNSPLHF. CDR3 bases: TGCAGTGCTAGAGACCCAACCTATAATTCACCCCTCCACTTT.